The clone carrying this TCR beta chain was found a few times. Each CDR3 protein gets one entry after TCRdb re-called the RT-PCR reads with MiXCR. The sample includes 650,000 to 800,000 distinct CDR3 sequences, approximately 15% of them seen just once. Looked up from germline, CDR1 is SGHTA and CDR2 is FQGNSA. V was pared by 7 bases and J by 3 bases, with 7 bases of the junction left unmatched. The CDR3 contains 14 residues. This receptor was taken from a female donor in good health, serving as a healthy control. The sample was memory CD4+ T cells from blood. The genes are TRBV7-2 and TRBJ1-2, with TRBD1 matching 8 bases. The CDR3 loop is CASKSQGADYGYTF. The DNA for the CDR3 is TGTGCCAGCAAATCGCAGGGGGCGGACTATGGCTACACCTTC.